This section outlines one TCR beta chain sequence together with its context. Its target antigen remains unknown. The data originate from a study of cytomegalovirus exposure and HLA in healthy donors listed by TCRdb under 2017. Turning to the overall study: In an earlier analysis of approximately 500 of the donors, 250 to 300 Gb of sequence data and approximately 120 million unique TCR beta sequences from about 179 million T cells were reported. The study used immunosequencing to profile the T cell repertoires of approximately 640 subjects and linked those repertoires to cytomegalovirus serostatus. In a later genetic analysis, genome-wide SNP genotypes for about three fifths of the 666 donors were used, and that subset was treated as a discovery cohort. In the later analysis, no new phenotypic data were used to find candidate immune exposures; instead, reliance was placed on TCR beta sequences and their occurrence across donors. To decide whether each TCR beta V gene segment behaved as functional or pseudogenic, an earlier analysis of some 570 of the donors relied on high-throughput TCR beta sequencing. Class I and class II HLA loci were covered by the typing at four-digit resolution. Four to six DR-DQ haplotypes were handled as single units for association and clustering, since linkage in the cohort was strong. Among some 410 genotyped donors of the cohort, an average of about 220,000 unique TCR beta nucleotide sequences was sequenced per donor, of which about 20% were non-productive. The study aimed to test whether signatures of past pathogen exposure could be identified by cataloging public T cell receptors. A separate validation cohort of roughly 120 different subjects was used in addition to the roughly 700-subject first cohort. To predict cytomegalovirus infection status, the study combined high-throughput TCR immunosequencing, statistical association of individual TCRs with disease status, and machine learning. The number of typed donors differed by locus: 629-630 for A, B, C, DRB1 and DQB1; some 500 for DQA1; 606 for DPA1; and some 450 for DPB1. Among the roughly 370 genotyped donors, about 85% belonged to the genetic ancestry cluster associated with self-reported Caucasian donors. To study patterns of TCR occurrence, a later analysis re-analyzed previously published TCR beta repertoires from around 670 donors and added high-resolution HLA genotyping. Every discovery cohort repertoire had been produced on one sequencing platform. Alongside the repertoire data, information on donor age, sex, ethnicity and CMV serostatus was compiled. Roughly 300 gigabases of sequencing data and tens of millions of unique TCR sequences were included in an early release covering roughly 600 HLA-typed donors.

The library was prepared using the immunoSEQ multiplex PCR assay. For the multiplex PCR, a mixture combining 60 forward primers for TCR Vbeta segments and 13 reverse primers for TCR Jbeta segments was used. A multiplex PCR assay on genomic DNA amplified the CDR3 region of rearranged TCR beta genes. The amplified TCR beta libraries were sequenced on the Illumina HiSeq System as 87-base-pair reads. Processing in the source paper ran as follows. In a later analysis, roughly 80 million unique TCR beta chains were counted across the approximately 640 repertoires, and around 11 million of these chains were shared by at least two donors. Raw reads were error-corrected and collapsed into unique sequences by a nearest-neighbor algorithm in which closely related sequences were merged to remove PCR and sequencing errors. Alignment of CDR3 sequences to IMGT reference sequences was used to assign V, D and J gene segments. For a sequence to be retained, a match of at least six nucleotides to both a V gene segment and a J gene segment was required. A rearrangement counted as productive if the CDR3 had no stop codons and remained in frame with V and J, and every other rearrangement counted as non-productive. Following IMGT convention, CDR3 was defined as the stretch from the second conserved V-encoded cysteine to the conserved J-encoded phenylalanine. The earlier analysis of some 550 of the donors excluded any sequence lacking an unambiguous match to a single V gene segment. An earlier analysis of under 750 of the donors called V segments functional above 56.7% productive rearrangements and segregating when the between-donor standard deviation exceeded 5%. A statistical classification framework was built for diagnosing cytomegalovirus status from the catalog of TCR beta chain sequences. V and J gene assignment, in a later analysis, came from comparing TCR nucleotide sequences with IMGT/GENE-DB human TR gene sequences. In a later analysis, CDR3 sequences and most-parsimonious VDJ recombination scenarios were assigned using the TCRdist pipeline. In a later analysis, each TCR beta chain was defined by its CDR3 amino acid sequence together with its V-gene family, and reads lacking a unique V-gene family were excluded. In a later analysis, 450 to 600 highly shared, low-generation-probability nucleotide sequences were removed to address suspected cross-contamination and a sequencing artifact. In a later analysis, a clonal expansion index for each public chain was calculated from normalized within-repertoire ranks of inferred template counts. Generation probabilities in a later analysis came from a VDJ recombination model fitted to out-of-frame rearrangements, and those results were checked against IGoR. Hypergeometric tests were used in a later analysis to score TCR-TCR, TCR-HLA and TCR-CMV co-occurrence, with a repertoire-size bias correction applied to the TCR pairs. To estimate false discovery rates, a later analysis permuted the HLA or CMV assignments 20 times. A later analysis grouped co-occurring TCRs with DBSCAN, adding TCRdist sequence similarity when clustering within HLA-allele-positive subsets. Repertoires with fewer than 30,000 or more than 120,000 public chains, plus five repertoires with anomalous nucleotide sharing, were excluded from co-occurrence clustering. The source is immuneACCESS, and TCRdb retained only in-frame sequences with V and J called. Part of the clones is not carried over; for the studies checked, unresolved V genes explain less than half of this, and the remainder is unexplained. Clone size and the V and J calls come from that table; the DNA yielded D and trimming. The sample's own table lists tens of thousands of clones. Jointly, the top ten make up about 5% of the sample.

Beyond this particular receptor, the publication reports: The study gave a list of about 170 TCR beta chains associated with cytomegalovirus. A later analysis found that HLA-associated TCR beta chains were more clonally expanded and had lower generation probabilities than equally common non-associated chains. The only immune exposure information available for the cohort was CMV serostatus. An earlier analysis of some 560 of the donors showed that most TCR beta V segments appeared in productive rearrangements either about 87% or about 30% of the time, which broadly matched IMGT annotations. A later analysis reported that several top co-occurrence clusters appeared linked to parvovirus B19, influenza, CMV and Epstein-Barr virus. Sequencing depth was assumed to be roughly uniform across donors in the presence/absence analyses, though that assumption may not hold. In a later genetic analysis, fewer N-insertions in productive TCRs were reported among donors in an Asian-associated ancestry cluster than the 666-donor mean. Because the 87-base-pair reads could not distinguish some IMGT-functional V segments, including TRBV6-2 and TRBV6-3, those segments were excluded. Correlated functional status among segregating V segments might be attributable to linkage disequilibrium, but an unknown experimental factor could not be ruled out. In a later genetic analysis, a missense DCLRE1C variant was associated with V-gene and J-gene trimming of TCR beta chains, and the association was replicated in an independent cohort. When HLA alleles, especially DR and DQ, strongly co-occurred, TCR associations were difficult to assign to individual alleles. Three of the identified cytomegalovirus-associated TCR beta chains were confirmed in vitro to be specific for cytomegalovirus antigens. A further reported finding was that TCR beta sequences accurately predicted the HLA-A and HLA-B alleles for most subjects in the first cohort. Most CMV-associated TCR beta chains appeared to be HLA-restricted in a later analysis, and the HLA associations seemed to be driven largely by CMV exposure. A later analysis found that TCR association rates varied across HLA loci, with DRB1 alleles showing the most associated TCRs and HLA-C alleles the fewest. In both the original and validation cohorts, the classifier was reported to diagnose cytomegalovirus status with high specificity and sensitivity. A cluster of highly shared sequence variants was judged likely to be a technical artifact of the sequencing pipeline. Because some donors lacked HLA typing at each locus, the association tests relied only on the typed subset. The earlier analysis of around 600 of the donors excluded some 15 rarely observed V segments, including chromosome 9 orphons, because counts were too low. At a false discovery rate of 0.05, a later analysis linked fewer than 20,000 TCR beta sequences to specific HLA alleles. The authors suggested that the approach could potentially be generalized to other disease states and immunological phenotypes. Most TCR sequences were seen in very few donors, while some public TCRs were found in many individuals. In this cohort, only TCR beta chains were sequenced, and detectable features were limited by the absence of alpha or paired-chain data.

Reading the germline V gene (reference sequence) gives CDR1 LNHDA and CDR2 SQIVND. The trim is 2 bases for V and 9 bases for J, with a gap of 17 bases between the germline ends. Spanning cysteine to phenylalanine, the CDR3 consists of 15 amino acids. Of all the DNA, just the CDR3 is kept, 45 bases in frame from base 1. The cohort was made up of around 720 healthy bone marrow donors. At the time of sampling, every cohort member was nominally healthy, though immune exposures that went unrecorded were likely present. The donor was CMV seropositive and belonged to the group of about 290 seropositive cohort members. A peripheral blood sample was provided by each donor, and peripheral blood mononuclear cells were used for TCR beta sequencing. Genomic DNA was extracted from the blood cell samples with the Qiagen DNeasy Blood Extraction Kit.

The sequencing input was PBMCs. The origin of this receptor is a woman aged 40 to 50 in good health and CMV-seropositive. Recombination joined TRBV19 with TRBJ1-5; a weak D assignment points to TRBD1 (6 bases agree). The CDR3 reads CASSIRGDKGLPQHF. At the DNA level, the sequence is TGTGCCAGTAGTATACGGGGGGACAAGGGTCTGCCCCAGCATTTT.